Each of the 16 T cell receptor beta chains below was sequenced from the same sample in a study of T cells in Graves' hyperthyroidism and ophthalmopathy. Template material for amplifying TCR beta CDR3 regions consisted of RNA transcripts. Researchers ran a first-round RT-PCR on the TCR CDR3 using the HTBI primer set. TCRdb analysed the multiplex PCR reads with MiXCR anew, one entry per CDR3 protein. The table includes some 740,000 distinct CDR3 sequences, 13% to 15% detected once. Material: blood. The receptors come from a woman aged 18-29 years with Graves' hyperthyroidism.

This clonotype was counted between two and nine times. The CDR3 here is CASSLPRTSGSGETQYF. The CDR3 DNA is TGTGCCAGCAGCTTGCCCCGGACTAGCGGGAGCGGAGAGACCCAGTACTTC. This rearrangement joins TRBV7-2 to TRBJ2-5, with 13 bases aligning to TRBD2. The CDR3 is 17 amino acids. V gave up 3 bases and J gave up 4 bases; unmatched junction bases: 8. In germline, CDR1 is SGHTA, CDR2 FQGNSA.

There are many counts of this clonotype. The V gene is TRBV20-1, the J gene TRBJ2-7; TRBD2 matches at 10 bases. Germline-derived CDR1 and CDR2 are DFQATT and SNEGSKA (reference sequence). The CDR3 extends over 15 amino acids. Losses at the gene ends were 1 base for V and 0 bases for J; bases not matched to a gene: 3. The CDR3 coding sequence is TGCAGTGCTAGAGGTAGCGGGGGGTTCTCCTACGAGCAGTACTTC. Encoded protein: CSARGSGGFSYEQYF.

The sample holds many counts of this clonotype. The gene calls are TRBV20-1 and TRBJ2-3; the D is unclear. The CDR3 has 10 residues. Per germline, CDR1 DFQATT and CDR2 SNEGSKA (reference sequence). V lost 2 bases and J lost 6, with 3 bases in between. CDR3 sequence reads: CSARIDTQYF. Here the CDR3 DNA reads TGCAGTGCTAGAATTGATACGCAGTATTTT.

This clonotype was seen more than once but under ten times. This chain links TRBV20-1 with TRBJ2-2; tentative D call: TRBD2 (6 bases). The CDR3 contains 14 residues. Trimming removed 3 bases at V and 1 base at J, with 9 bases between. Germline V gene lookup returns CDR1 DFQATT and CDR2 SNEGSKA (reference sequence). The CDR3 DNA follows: TGCAGTGCTAGGGGACTGGAGAACACCGGGGAGCTGTTTTTT. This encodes CSARGLENTGELFF.

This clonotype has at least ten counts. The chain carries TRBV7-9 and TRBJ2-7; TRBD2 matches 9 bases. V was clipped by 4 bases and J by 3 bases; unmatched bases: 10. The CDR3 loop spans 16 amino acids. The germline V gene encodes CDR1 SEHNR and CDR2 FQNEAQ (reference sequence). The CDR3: CASSSSTSGGFYEQYF. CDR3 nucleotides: TGTGCCAGCAGCTCCTCGACTAGCGGAGGATTCTACGAGCAGTACTTC.

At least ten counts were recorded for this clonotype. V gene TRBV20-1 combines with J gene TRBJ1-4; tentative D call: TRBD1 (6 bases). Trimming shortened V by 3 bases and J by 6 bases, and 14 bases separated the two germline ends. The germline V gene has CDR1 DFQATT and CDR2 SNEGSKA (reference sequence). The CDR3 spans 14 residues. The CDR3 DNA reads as TGCAGTGCTAGTAACAGGGCGTCCTATGAAAAACTGTTTTTT. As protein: CSASNRASYEKLFF.

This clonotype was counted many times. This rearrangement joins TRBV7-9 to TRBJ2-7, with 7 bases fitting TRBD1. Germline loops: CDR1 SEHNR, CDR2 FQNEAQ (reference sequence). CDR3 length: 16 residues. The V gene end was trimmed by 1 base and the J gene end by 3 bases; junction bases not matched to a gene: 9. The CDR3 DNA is TGTGCCAGCAGCTTAGAAGGTTGGACAGGCCACTACGAGCAGTACTTC. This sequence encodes CASSLEGWTGHYEQYF. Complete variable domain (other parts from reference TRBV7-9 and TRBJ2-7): DTGVSQNPRHKITKRGQNVTFRCDPISEHNRLYWYRQTLGQGPEFLTYFQNEAQLEKSRLLSDRFSAERPKGSFSTLEIQRTEQGDSAMYLCASSLEGWTGHYEQYFGPGTRLTVT.

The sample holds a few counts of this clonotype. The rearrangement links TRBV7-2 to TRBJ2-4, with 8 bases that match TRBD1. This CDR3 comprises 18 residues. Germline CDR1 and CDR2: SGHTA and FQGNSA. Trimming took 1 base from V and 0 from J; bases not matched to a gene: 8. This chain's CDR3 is CASSLGRQGPIAKNIQYF. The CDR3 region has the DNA TGTGCCAGCAGCTTAGGAAGACAGGGGCCCATAGCCAAAAACATTCAGTACTTC.

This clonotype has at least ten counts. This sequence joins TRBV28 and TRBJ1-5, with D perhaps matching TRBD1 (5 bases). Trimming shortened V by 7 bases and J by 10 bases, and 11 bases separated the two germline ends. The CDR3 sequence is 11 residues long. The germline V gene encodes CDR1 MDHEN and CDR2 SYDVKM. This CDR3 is CASTLGGPQHF. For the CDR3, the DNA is TGTGCCAGCACCCTGGGGGGTCCCCAGCATTTT.

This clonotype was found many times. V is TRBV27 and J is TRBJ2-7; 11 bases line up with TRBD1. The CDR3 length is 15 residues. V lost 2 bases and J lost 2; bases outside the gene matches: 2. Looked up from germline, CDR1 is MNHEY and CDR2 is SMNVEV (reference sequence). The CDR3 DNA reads TGTGCCAGCAGTTTAGGACAGGGGGCGGCCTACGAGCAGTACTTC. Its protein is CASSLGQGAAYEQYF.

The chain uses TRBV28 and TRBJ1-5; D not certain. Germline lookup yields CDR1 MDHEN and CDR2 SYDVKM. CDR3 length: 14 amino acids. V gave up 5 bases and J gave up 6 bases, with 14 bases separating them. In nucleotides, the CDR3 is TGTGCCAGCAGTCCTCGGGGATCGATTCAGCCCCAGCATTTT. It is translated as CASSPRGSIQPQHF.

CDR3: CASSYDRGTGELFF. Here the CDR3 DNA reads TGTGCCAGCAGTTACGACAGGGGCACCGGGGAGCTGTTTTTT. J is TRBJ2-2 and V is TRBV27, with 8 bases lining up with TRBD1. There are 14 residues in the CDR3. V lost 4 bases, J lost 4 bases, and 2 bases stayed unmatched. Germline values: CDR1 MNHEY, CDR2 SMNVEV (reference sequence).

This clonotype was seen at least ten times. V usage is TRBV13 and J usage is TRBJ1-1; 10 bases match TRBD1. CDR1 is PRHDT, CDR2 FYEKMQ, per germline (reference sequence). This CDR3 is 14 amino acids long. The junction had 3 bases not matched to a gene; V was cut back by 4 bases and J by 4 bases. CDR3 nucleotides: TGTGCCAGCAGCTCCCGGGACAGGGGCACTGAAGCTTTCTTT. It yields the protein CASSSRDRGTEAFF.

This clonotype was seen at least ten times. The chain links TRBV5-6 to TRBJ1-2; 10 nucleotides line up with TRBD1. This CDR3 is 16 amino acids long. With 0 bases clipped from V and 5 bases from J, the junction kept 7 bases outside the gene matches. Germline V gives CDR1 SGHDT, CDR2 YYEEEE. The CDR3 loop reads CASSLARTGGKYGYTF. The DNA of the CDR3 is TGTGCCAGCAGCTTGGCGAGGACAGGGGGAAAGTATGGCTACACCTTC.

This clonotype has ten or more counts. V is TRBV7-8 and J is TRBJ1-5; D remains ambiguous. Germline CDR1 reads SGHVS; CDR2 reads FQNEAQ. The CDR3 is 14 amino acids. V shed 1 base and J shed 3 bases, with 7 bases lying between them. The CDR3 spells CASSLVSYNQPQHF. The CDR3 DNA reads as TGTGCCAGCAGCTTAGTCAGCTACAATCAGCCCCAGCATTTT.

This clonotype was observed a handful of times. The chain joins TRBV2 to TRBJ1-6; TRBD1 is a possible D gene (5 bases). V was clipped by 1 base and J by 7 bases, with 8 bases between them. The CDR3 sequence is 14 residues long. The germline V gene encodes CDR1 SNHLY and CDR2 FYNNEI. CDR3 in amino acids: CASSEEGVNSPLHF. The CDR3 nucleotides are TGTGCCAGCAGTGAAGAAGGGGTCAATTCACCCCTCCACTTT. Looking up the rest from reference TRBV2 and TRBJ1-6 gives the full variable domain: EPEVTQTPSHQVTQMGQEVILRCVPISNHLYFYWYRQILGQKVEFLVSFYNNEISEKSEIFDDQFSVERPDGSNFTLKIRSTKLEDSAMYFCASSEEGVNSPLHFGNGTRLTVT.